The T cell receptor (beta chain) described here comes from a study of T cell responses to AZD1222 COVID-19 vaccine. V was shortened by 0 bases and J by 12 bases, with 12 bases between the two germline ends. Germline CDR1 and CDR2: LGHNT and FRNRAP. The CDR3 contains 13 residues. Method: immunoSEQ multiplex PCR; TCRdb's copy keeps in-frame clones and lacks some. The repertoire holds 100,000 to 150,000 clones, around nine tenths seen once, with more than 0.95% in the top ten. The material sequenced was peripheral blood, taken 28 days after the second AZD1222 dose. This clonotype originated in an adult who received the AZD1222 COVID-19 vaccine. The rearrangement uses TRBV12-5 and TRBJ2-1; D gene ambiguous. CDR3 DNA: TGTGCTAGTGGTTTGGTAATATTCGGCGGGCAGTTCTTC. Its translation is CASGLVIFGGQFF.